These T cell receptor beta chains were read from a single sample in a study of shared clonotypes between healthy human individuals. Sequencing used immunoSEQ multiplex PCR; TCRdb keeps in-frame clones, though not all of them. The sample lists about 580,000 clones, about 98% seen once, with approximately 0.3% in the top ten. The sample taken for sequencing was naive CD8+ T cells sorted from blood. The receptors were gathered from a man aged 25 to 40 in good health. CDR3s include the opening cysteine and the closing phenylalanine or tryptophan. Fields, in order: D gene, J gene, clone size, V gene, CDR3 DNA, CDR3 protein. A D gene is named only where the DNA matches it firmly. Clone size appears in some rows only: once, few, many, or a class for an expanded clone.

d_call: NA; j_call: TRBJ2-4; clone_size: NA; v_call: TRBV6-1; cdr3_nt: TGTGCCAGCCTTCGGGAGACTAGTGGAGGGGACATTCAGTACTTC; cdr3_aa: CASLRETSGGDIQYF
d_call: TRBD2; j_call: TRBJ2-1; clone_size: once; v_call: TRBV7-6; cdr3_nt: TGTGCCAGCAGCTTAGCGGCGGGAGGGAGCTCCTACAATGAGCAGTTCTTC; cdr3_aa: CASSLAAGGSSYNEQFF
d_call: TRBD2; j_call: TRBJ2-1; clone_size: once; v_call: TRBV5-4; cdr3_nt: TGTGCCAGCAGCTTTAACGGGAGGAACCCCCAGTTCTTC; cdr3_aa: CASSFNGRNPQFF
d_call: TRBD2; j_call: TRBJ2-7; clone_size: NA; v_call: TRBV29-1; cdr3_nt: TGCAGCGTTGAAGAATACAGTAGCGGGAGCTCCTACGAGCAGTACTTC; cdr3_aa: CSVEEYSSGSSYEQYF
d_call: TRBD2; j_call: TRBJ2-7; clone_size: once; v_call: TRBV9; cdr3_nt: TGTGCCAGCTCTCGGAGCGGGATGGCTGACGAGCAGTACTTC; cdr3_aa: CASSRSGMADEQYF
d_call: TRBD1; j_call: TRBJ1-2; clone_size: NA; v_call: TRBV7-9; cdr3_nt: TGTGCCAGCAGCTTACCCCGGGACAGCTATGGCTACACCTTC; cdr3_aa: CASSLPRDSYGYTF
d_call: TRBD2; j_call: TRBJ2-2; clone_size: NA; v_call: TRBV10-2; cdr3_nt: TGCGCCAGCAGTGATAGCGGGAGCTTTACCGGGGAGCTGTTTTTT; cdr3_aa: CASSDSGSFTGELFF
d_call: TRBD2; j_call: TRBJ2-5; clone_size: NA; v_call: TRBV7-6; cdr3_nt: TGTGCCAGCAGCCCGTCTGCGGCGGGAGGGCTGGAGACCCAGTACTTC; cdr3_aa: CASSPSAAGGLETQYF
d_call: NA; j_call: TRBJ2-3; clone_size: NA; v_call: TRBV28; cdr3_nt: TGTGCCAGCAGTTTAGAAGGAGATACGCAGTATTTT; cdr3_aa: CASSLEGDTQYF
d_call: NA; j_call: TRBJ1-2; clone_size: NA; v_call: TRBV6-5; cdr3_nt: TGTGCCAGCAGTCCGGACAGAGCAATCTATGGCTACACCTTC; cdr3_aa: CASSPDRAIYGYTF
d_call: NA; j_call: TRBJ2-7; clone_size: NA; v_call: TRBV30; cdr3_nt: TGTGCCTGGAGTGGTTCGGTGACAGGCGAGCAGTACTTC; cdr3_aa: CAWSGSVTGEQYF
d_call: NA; j_call: TRBJ2-7; clone_size: NA; v_call: TRBV27; cdr3_nt: TGTGCCAGCAGCGCGACTGGAACCTACGAGCAGTACTTC; cdr3_aa: CASSATGTYEQYF
d_call: NA; j_call: TRBJ1-2; clone_size: NA; v_call: TRBV5-4; cdr3_nt: TGTGCCACCCCTCTAGAAGGGGATGGCTACACCTTC; cdr3_aa: CATPLEGDGYTF
d_call: NA; j_call: TRBJ2-1; clone_size: NA; v_call: TRBV11-2; cdr3_nt: TGTGCCAGCAGCTCCGAAGGGGGGAATGAGCAGTTCTTC; cdr3_aa: CASSSEGGNEQFF
d_call: TRBD2; j_call: TRBJ2-7; clone_size: NA; v_call: TRBV7-2; cdr3_nt: TGTGCCAGCAGCTTAGGGGGTTTGGGACTAGCGGGGTACGAGCAGTACTTC; cdr3_aa: CASSLGGLGLAGYEQYF
d_call: NA; j_call: TRBJ1-1; clone_size: NA; v_call: TRBV7-2; cdr3_nt: TGTGCCAGCAGCTTAGACGGGTTGAACACTGAAGCTTTCTTT; cdr3_aa: CASSLDGLNTEAFF
d_call: NA; j_call: TRBJ2-1; clone_size: once; v_call: TRBV9; cdr3_nt: TGTGCCAGCAGCTCCAGACGGACTCTGGATAATGAGCAGTTCTTC; cdr3_aa: CASSSRRTLDNEQFF
d_call: NA; j_call: TRBJ2-1; clone_size: NA; v_call: TRBV11-2; cdr3_nt: TGTGCCAGCAGCTTGACTGATACCAATGAGCAGTTCTTC; cdr3_aa: CASSLTDTNEQFF
d_call: NA; j_call: TRBJ1-4; clone_size: NA; v_call: TRBV19; cdr3_nt: TGTGCCAGTAGTAGGCCGGGAGCAACTAATGAAAAACTGTTTTTT; cdr3_aa: CASSRPGATNEKLFF
d_call: TRBD2; j_call: TRBJ2-7; clone_size: NA; v_call: TRBV15; cdr3_nt: TGTGCCACCAGCGACGGGGGAGGGGACGAGCAGTACTTC; cdr3_aa: CATSDGGGDEQYF
d_call: TRBD2; j_call: TRBJ2-3; clone_size: NA; v_call: TRBV7-9; cdr3_nt: TGTGCCAGCAGCTTGGGGCTAGCGGGAAGCACAGATACGCAGTATTTT; cdr3_aa: CASSLGLAGSTDTQYF
d_call: TRBD2; j_call: TRBJ2-1; clone_size: NA; v_call: TRBV7-9; cdr3_nt: TGTGCCAGCAGCGTCCGTGCCGCGGGAGAGGACAATGAGCAGTTCTTC; cdr3_aa: CASSVRAAGEDNEQFF
d_call: NA; j_call: TRBJ2-5; clone_size: NA; v_call: TRBV7-3; cdr3_nt: TGTGCCAGCAGCTCAGGACTGGAAGAGACCCAGTACTTC; cdr3_aa: CASSSGLEETQYF
d_call: NA; j_call: TRBJ1-4; clone_size: NA; v_call: TRBV4-1; cdr3_nt: TGCGCCAGCAGCCCCGTAGGAGAAAAACTGTTTTTT; cdr3_aa: CASSPVGEKLFF
d_call: NA; j_call: TRBJ1-2; clone_size: once; v_call: TRBV5-4; cdr3_nt: TGTGCCAGCAGCCTTCGACAGAAATCTTTCTATGGCTACACCTTC; cdr3_aa: CASSLRQKSFYGYTF
d_call: NA; j_call: TRBJ2-3; clone_size: NA; v_call: TRBV7-9; cdr3_nt: TGTGCCAGCAGCTACGAGTGGCTTTATTCGGATACGCAGTATTTT; cdr3_aa: CASSYEWLYSDTQYF
d_call: TRBD1; j_call: TRBJ1-2; clone_size: NA; v_call: TRBV2; cdr3_nt: TGTGCCAGTAAAGCCAGAACCGGGGACAGGGTTTATGGCTACACCTTC; cdr3_aa: CASKARTGDRVYGYTF
d_call: TRBD2; j_call: TRBJ2-7; clone_size: NA; v_call: TRBV29-1; cdr3_nt: TGCAGCGCAGCCGGGACTAGCGGGCGGACCTACGAGCAGTACTTC; cdr3_aa: CSAAGTSGRTYEQYF
d_call: NA; j_call: TRBJ2-7; clone_size: once; v_call: TRBV29-1; cdr3_nt: TGCAGCGTTCTTCAAAACGAGCAGTACTTC; cdr3_aa: CSVLQNEQYF
d_call: TRBD1; j_call: TRBJ2-7; clone_size: NA; v_call: TRBV29-1; cdr3_nt: TGCAGCGCCGGGGACAGGGGCTACGAGCAGTACTTC; cdr3_aa: CSAGDRGYEQYF
d_call: TRBD2; j_call: TRBJ2-7; clone_size: NA; v_call: TRBV5-4; cdr3_nt: TGTGCCAGCAGCTTGTGGCTAGCGGGGAGCGAGCAGTACTTC; cdr3_aa: CASSLWLAGSEQYF
d_call: NA; j_call: TRBJ2-1; clone_size: NA; v_call: TRBV7-9; cdr3_nt: TGTGCCAGCAGCTTCGACAGGTTAGACAATGAGCAGTTCTTC; cdr3_aa: CASSFDRLDNEQFF
d_call: TRBD1; j_call: TRBJ2-5; clone_size: once; v_call: TRBV2; cdr3_nt: TGTGCCAGCAGCCACACCGTGACAGGGCAAGAGACCCAGTACTTC; cdr3_aa: CASSHTVTGQETQYF
d_call: NA; j_call: TRBJ2-1; clone_size: NA; v_call: TRBV21-1; cdr3_nt: TGTGCCACCCACAGACCCTTATATGAGCAGTTCTTC; cdr3_aa: CATHRPLYEQFF
d_call: TRBD2; j_call: TRBJ2-3; clone_size: NA; v_call: TRBV5-1; cdr3_nt: TGCGCCAGCAGCTTGGAGCGGGAGGTGGGATTAGATACGCAGTATTTT; cdr3_aa: CASSLEREVGLDTQYF
d_call: NA; j_call: TRBJ1-2; clone_size: NA; v_call: TRBV7-9; cdr3_nt: TGTGCCAGCAGCTATGGCCGTGCCGGGGGAAGAGGCTACACCTTC; cdr3_aa: CASSYGRAGGRGYTF
d_call: NA; j_call: TRBJ2-7; clone_size: once; v_call: TRBV7-8; cdr3_nt: TGTGCCAGCAGCCCTCGCCGGACCACTCCGAGCCTCTACGAGCAGTACTTC; cdr3_aa: CASSPRRTTPSLYEQYF
d_call: TRBD2; j_call: TRBJ2-3; clone_size: NA; v_call: TRBV10-1; cdr3_nt: TGCGCCAGCAGTGAAACCGCCGGGACTAGCGGCAGCACAGATACGCAGTATTTT; cdr3_aa: CASSETAGTSGSTDTQYF
d_call: TRBD1; j_call: TRBJ2-7; clone_size: NA; v_call: TRBV7-6; cdr3_nt: TGTGCCAGCAGCATCGGACAGGGTCCCTACGAGCAGTACTTC; cdr3_aa: CASSIGQGPYEQYF
d_call: NA; j_call: TRBJ2-1; clone_size: NA; v_call: TRBV9; cdr3_nt: TGTGCCAGCAGCCCTCTGGAGAGTCTAGCCGACAATGAGCAGTTCTTC; cdr3_aa: CASSPLESLADNEQFF
d_call: TRBD1; j_call: TRBJ2-7; clone_size: NA; v_call: TRBV27; cdr3_nt: TGTGCCAGCAGTAGAGGGGGCGGGTACGAGCAGTACTTC; cdr3_aa: CASSRGGGYEQYF
d_call: TRBD2; j_call: TRBJ2-5; clone_size: NA; v_call: TRBV27; cdr3_nt: TGTGCCAGCAGTGATCTTCTAGCGGGATTTGAGACCCAGTACTTC; cdr3_aa: CASSDLLAGFETQYF